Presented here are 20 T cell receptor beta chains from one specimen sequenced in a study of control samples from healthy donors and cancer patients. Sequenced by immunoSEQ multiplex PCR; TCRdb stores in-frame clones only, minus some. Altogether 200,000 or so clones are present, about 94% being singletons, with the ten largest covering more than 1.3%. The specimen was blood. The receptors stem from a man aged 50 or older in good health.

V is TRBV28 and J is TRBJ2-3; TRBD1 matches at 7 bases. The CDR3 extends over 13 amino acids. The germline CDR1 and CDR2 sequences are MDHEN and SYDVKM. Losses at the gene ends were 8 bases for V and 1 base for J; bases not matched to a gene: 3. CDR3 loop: CASLTGGTDTQYF. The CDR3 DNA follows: TGTGCCAGCCTAACAGGGGGCACAGATACGCAGTATTTT.

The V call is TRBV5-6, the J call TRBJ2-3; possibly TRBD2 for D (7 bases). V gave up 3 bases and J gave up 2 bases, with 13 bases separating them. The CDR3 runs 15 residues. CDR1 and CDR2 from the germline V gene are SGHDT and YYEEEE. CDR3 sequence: CASSYGGRDTDTQYF. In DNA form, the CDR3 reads TGTGCCAGCAGCTACGGGGGGCGAGACACAGATACGCAGTATTTT.

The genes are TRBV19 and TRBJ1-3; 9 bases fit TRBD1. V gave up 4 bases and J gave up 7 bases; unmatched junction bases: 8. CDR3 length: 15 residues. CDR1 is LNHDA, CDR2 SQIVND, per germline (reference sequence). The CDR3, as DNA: TGTGCCAGTAGTAGAGGGACAGGGTTATCGAACACCATATATTTT. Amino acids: CASSRGTGLSNTIYF.

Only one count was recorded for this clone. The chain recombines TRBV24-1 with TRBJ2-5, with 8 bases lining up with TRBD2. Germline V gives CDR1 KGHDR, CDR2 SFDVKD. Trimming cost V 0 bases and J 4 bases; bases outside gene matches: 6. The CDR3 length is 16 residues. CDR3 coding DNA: TGTGCCACCAGTGATTTGCAGCGGGGGAGCGTAGAGACCCAGTACTTC. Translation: CATSDLQRGSVETQYF.

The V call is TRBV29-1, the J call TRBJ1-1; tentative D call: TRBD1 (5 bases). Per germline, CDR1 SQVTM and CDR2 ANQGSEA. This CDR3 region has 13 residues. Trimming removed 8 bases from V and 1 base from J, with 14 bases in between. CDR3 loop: CSMDRGPNTEAFF. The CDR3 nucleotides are TGCAGCATGGACCGGGGACCGAACACTGAAGCTTTCTTT.

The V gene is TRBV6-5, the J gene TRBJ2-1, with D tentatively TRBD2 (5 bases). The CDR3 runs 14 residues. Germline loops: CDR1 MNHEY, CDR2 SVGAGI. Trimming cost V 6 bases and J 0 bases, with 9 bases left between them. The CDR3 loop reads CASRAGISYNEQFF. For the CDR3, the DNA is TGTGCCAGCAGGGCCGGGATCTCCTACAATGAGCAGTTCTTC.

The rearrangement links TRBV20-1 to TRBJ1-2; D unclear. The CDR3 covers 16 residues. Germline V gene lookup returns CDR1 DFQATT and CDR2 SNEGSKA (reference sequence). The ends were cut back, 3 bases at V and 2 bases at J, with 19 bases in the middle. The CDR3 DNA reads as TGCAGTGCTAGTACGGAGGTACGATCGATCAACTATGGCTACACCTTC. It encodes CSASTEVRSINYGYTF.

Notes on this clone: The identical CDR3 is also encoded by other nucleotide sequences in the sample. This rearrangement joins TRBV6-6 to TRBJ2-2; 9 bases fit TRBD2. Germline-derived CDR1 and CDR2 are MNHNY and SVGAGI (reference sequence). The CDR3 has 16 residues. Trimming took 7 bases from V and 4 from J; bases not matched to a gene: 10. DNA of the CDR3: TGTGCCAGCAATCCGCGGGGGGGGCCAGGCACCGGGGAGCTGTTTTTT. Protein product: CASNPRGGPGTGELFF.

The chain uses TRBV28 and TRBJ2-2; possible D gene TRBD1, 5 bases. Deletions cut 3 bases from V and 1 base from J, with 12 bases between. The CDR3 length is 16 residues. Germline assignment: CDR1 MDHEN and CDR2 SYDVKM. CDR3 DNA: TGTGCCAGCAGTTTTATGTCTAGGGGGAACACCGGGGAGCTGTTTTTT. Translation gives CASSFMSRGNTGELFF.

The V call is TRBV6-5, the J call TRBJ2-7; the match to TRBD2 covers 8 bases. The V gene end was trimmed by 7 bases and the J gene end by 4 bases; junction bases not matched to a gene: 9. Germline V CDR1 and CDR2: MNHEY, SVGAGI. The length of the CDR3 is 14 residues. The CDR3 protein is CASTPSGGAYEQYV. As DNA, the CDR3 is TGTGCCAGCACCCCCTCGGGGGGGGCGTACGAGCAGTACGTC.

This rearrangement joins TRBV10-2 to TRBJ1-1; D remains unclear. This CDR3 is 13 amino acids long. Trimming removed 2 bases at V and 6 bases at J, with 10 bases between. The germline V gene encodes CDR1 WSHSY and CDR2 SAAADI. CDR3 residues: CASSEGRVPEAFF. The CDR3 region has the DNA TGCGCCAGCAGTGAGGGACGGGTCCCTGAAGCTTTCTTT.

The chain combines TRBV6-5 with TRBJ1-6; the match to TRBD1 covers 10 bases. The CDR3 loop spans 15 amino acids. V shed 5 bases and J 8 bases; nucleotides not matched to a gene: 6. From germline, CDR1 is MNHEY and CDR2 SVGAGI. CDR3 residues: CASSRSGTGDSPLHF. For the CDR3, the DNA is TGTGCCAGCAGTCGCTCCGGGACAGGGGATTCACCCCTCCACTTT.

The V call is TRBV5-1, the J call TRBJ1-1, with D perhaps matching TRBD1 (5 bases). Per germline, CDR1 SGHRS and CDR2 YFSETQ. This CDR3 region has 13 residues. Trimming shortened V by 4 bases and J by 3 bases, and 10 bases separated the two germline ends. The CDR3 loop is CASSAQGYTEAFF. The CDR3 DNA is TGCGCCAGCAGCGCTCAGGGTTACACTGAAGCTTTCTTT.

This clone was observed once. CDR3 protein: CASSRTGRDEKLFF. The CDR3 bases are TGTGCCAGTAGCCGGACAGGGAGGGATGAAAAACTGTTTTTT. V and J are TRBV19 and TRBJ1-4; 8 bases line up with TRBD1. The CDR3 contains 14 residues. CDR1 and CDR2 (germline): LNHDA, SQIVND (reference sequence). Germline trimming cut 6 bases from V and 6 bases from J; bases unmatched to any gene: 6.

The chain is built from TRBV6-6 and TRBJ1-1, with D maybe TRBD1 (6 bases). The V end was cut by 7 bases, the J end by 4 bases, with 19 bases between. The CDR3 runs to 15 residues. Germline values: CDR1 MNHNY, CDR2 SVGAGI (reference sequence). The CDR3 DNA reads TGTGCCAGCATTAAGGGGGAGGGGAGAGGCACTGAAGCTTTCTTT. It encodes CASIKGEGRGTEAFF.

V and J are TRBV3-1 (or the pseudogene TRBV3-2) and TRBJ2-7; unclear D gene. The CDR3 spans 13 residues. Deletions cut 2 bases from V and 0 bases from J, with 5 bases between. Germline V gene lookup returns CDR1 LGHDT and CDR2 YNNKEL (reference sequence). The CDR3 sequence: CASSQFASYEQYF. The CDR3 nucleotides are TGTGCCAGCAGCCAATTTGCCTCCTACGAGCAGTACTTC.

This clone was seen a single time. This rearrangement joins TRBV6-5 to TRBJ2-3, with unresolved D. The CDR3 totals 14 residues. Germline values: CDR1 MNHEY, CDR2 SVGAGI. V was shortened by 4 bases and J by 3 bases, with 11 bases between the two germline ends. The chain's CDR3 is CASSSTTGTDTQYF. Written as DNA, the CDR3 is TGTGCCAGCAGTTCTACGACTGGGACAGATACGCAGTATTTT.

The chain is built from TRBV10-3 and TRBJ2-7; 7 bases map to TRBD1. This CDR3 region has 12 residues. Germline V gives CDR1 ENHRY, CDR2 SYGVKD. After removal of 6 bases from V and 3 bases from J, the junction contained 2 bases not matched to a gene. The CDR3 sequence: CAISWDSYEQYF. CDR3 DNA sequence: TGTGCCATCAGCTGGGACAGCTACGAGCAGTACTTC.

The CDR3 DNA is TGTGCCAGTAGTCTACGAGGGGTGAACACTGAAGCTTTCTTT. Protein: CASSLRGVNTEAFF. The chain uses TRBV19 and TRBJ1-1, with a weak D call TRBD1 (5 bases). This CDR3 region has 14 residues. The V end lost 5 bases, the J end lost 0 bases, and 10 bases lay between the germline ends. Germline assignment: CDR1 LNHDA and CDR2 SQIVND (reference sequence).

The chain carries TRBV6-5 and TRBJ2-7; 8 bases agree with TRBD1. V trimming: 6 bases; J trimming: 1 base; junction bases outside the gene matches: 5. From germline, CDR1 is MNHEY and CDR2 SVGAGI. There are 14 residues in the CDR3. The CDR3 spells CASRHRDRSYEQYF. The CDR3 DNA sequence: TGTGCCAGCAGGCACCGGGACAGGTCCTACGAGCAGTACTTC.